One sample yielded the 25 T cell receptor beta chains listed below, sequenced in a study of T cells after yellow fever vaccination. In TCRdb, the 5' RACE reads were re-called with MiXCR into one record per CDR3 protein. The sample holds a few hundred thousand distinct CDR3 sequences, roughly 3% seen once. The sample consisted of CD4+ T cells sorted from PBMCs, taken 10 days after the yellow fever booster vaccination. Source of these receptors: a man in his late teens or twenties who received the YFV17D yellow fever vaccine.

This clonotype was recorded at least ten times. J is TRBJ1-2 and V is TRBV2; perhaps TRBD1 as D (5 bases). The CDR3 has 17 amino acids. V was clipped by 0 bases and J by 4 bases, with 18 bases between them. CDR1 is SNHLY, CDR2 FYNNEI, per germline. The CDR3 loop is CASSEARQASRGYGYTF. The CDR3 region has the DNA TGTGCCAGCAGTGAAGCCAGACAAGCTTCAAGGGGCTATGGCTACACCTTC.

Only a few counts were recorded for this clonotype. The chain employs TRBV19 and TRBJ1-5, with D maybe TRBD1 (5 bases). Per the germline V gene, CDR1 is LNHDA and CDR2 is SQIVND (reference sequence). The CDR3 has 14 residues. V was trimmed by 10 bases and J by 2 bases, leaving 15 bases between them. CDR3 protein: CATGGTGGNQPQHF. In DNA, the CDR3 is TGTGCCACCGGGGGGACCGGAGGCAATCAGCCCCAGCATTTT.

The rearrangement uses TRBV18 and TRBJ1-5; no clear D. The V gene lost 2 bases and the J gene lost 4 bases, with 12 bases spanning the gap. Germline-derived CDR1 and CDR2 are KGHSH and LQKENI. CDR3 length equals 15 residues. This CDR3 is CASSPGGFLNQPQHF. DNA for the CDR3: TGTGCCAGCTCACCAGGCGGGTTCCTGAATCAGCCCCAGCATTTT.

This clonotype appeared many times. CDR3 sequence (DNA): TGTGCCAGCAGCCCGGGACAGGGGGCCACAGATACGCAGTATTTT. It yields the protein CASSPGQGATDTQYF. The chain uses TRBV6-6 and TRBJ2-3; 12 nucleotides align to TRBD1. This CDR3 is built from 15 residues. Germline trimming cut 6 bases from V and 2 bases from J; bases unmatched to any gene: 3. Germline V lookup: CDR1 MNHNY, CDR2 SVGAGI (reference sequence).

In this sample, this clonotype turned up a few times. This chain uses TRBV5-5 with TRBJ1-1; no reliable D call. The germline gives CDR1 SGHKS, CDR2 YYEKEE (reference sequence). This CDR3 contains 11 residues. V was cut by 4 bases and J by 11 bases, with 12 bases left in between. The CDR3 DNA reads TGTGCCAGCAGCGTAGACAAATCCGCTTTCTTT. As protein: CASSVDKSAFF.

This clonotype showed up just a few times. This sequence joins TRBV25-1 and TRBJ1-2; 8 bases align to TRBD1. With 2 bases clipped from V and 8 bases from J, the junction kept 7 bases outside the gene matches. The germline gives CDR1 MGHDK, CDR2 SYGVNS. CDR3 size: 14 residues. CDR3 region: CASSEMDRVMGYTF. Written as DNA, the CDR3 is TGTGCCAGCAGTGAAATGGACAGGGTGATGGGCTACACCTTC.

Many counts were recorded for this clonotype. The chain uses TRBV9 and TRBJ2-3; D not resolved. V lost 4 bases, J lost 0 bases, and 9 bases lay in between. CDR1 and CDR2 from the germline V gene are SGDLS and YYNGEE. The length of the CDR3 is 14 residues. CDR3 region: CASSPFGSTDTQYF. In DNA form, the CDR3 reads TGTGCCAGCAGCCCTTTTGGAAGCACAGATACGCAGTATTTT.

This clonotype was observed a few times. The V and J genes are TRBV11-2 and TRBJ1-4; D gene uncertain. Germline assignment: CDR1 SGHAT and CDR2 FQNNGV. The V gene lost 1 base and the J gene lost 7 bases, with 4 bases spanning the gap. The CDR3 has 12 residues. CDR3 loop: CASSLASEKLFF. The DNA for the CDR3 is TGTGCCAGCAGCTTAGCTAGTGAAAAACTGTTTTTT.

This clonotype was counted ten times or more. The CDR3 protein is CASSRSSGGYTGELFF. In DNA, the CDR3 is TGTGCCAGCAGCCGCAGTAGCGGGGGGTACACCGGGGAGCTGTTTTTT. The gene calls are TRBV12-3 or TRBV12-4 and TRBJ2-2, with 10 bases identical to TRBD2. The CDR3 covers 16 residues. V lost 6 bases, J lost 3 bases, and 7 bases stayed unmatched.

The V gene is TRBV14, the J gene TRBJ2-3; 12 bases line up with TRBD2. The length of the CDR3 is 18 residues. Trimming removed 1 base from V and 0 bases from J; junction bases left unmatched: 5. Germline V lookup: CDR1 SGHDN, CDR2 FVKESK. CDR3 in DNA: TGTGCCAGCAGCCAAGGTCTAGCGGGGGGGATAAGCACAGATACGCAGTATTTT. It codes for CASSQGLAGGISTDTQYF. The full variable domain, with the rest looked up from reference TRBV14 and TRBJ2-3, is EAGVTQFPSHSVIEKGQTVTLRCDPISGHDNLYWYRRVMGKEIKFLLHFVKESKQDESGMPNNRFLAERTGGTYSTLKVQPAELEDSGVYFCASSQGLAGGISTDTQYFGPGTRLTVL.

This clonotype was seen a handful of times. V is TRBV11-2 and J is TRBJ2-1; TRBD2 agrees at 7 bases. The CDR3 is 16 amino acids. The junction had 11 bases not matched to a gene; V was cut back by 5 bases and J by 4 bases. The germline V gene encodes CDR1 SGHAT and CDR2 FQNNGV. CDR3 sequence (DNA): TGTGCCAGCAGCCCAATCCGGGGGGAACCTTACAATGAGCAGTTCTTC. The encoded protein is CASSPIRGEPYNEQFF.

This clonotype was picked up a small number of times. The chain couples TRBV5-1 to TRBJ2-1; a possible D gene is TRBD2 (7 bases). Germline CDR1 is SGHRS and CDR2 is YFSETQ. The CDR3 is 15 amino acids. V lost 2 bases and J 5 bases, leaving 14 bases between the germline ends. CDR3 sequence (DNA): TGCGCCAGCAGCTTCCGGGGGGCACCGAACAATGAGCAGTTCTTC. Protein product: CASSFRGAPNNEQFF. Full variable domain (remainder filled in from reference TRBV5-1 and TRBJ2-1): KAGVTQTPRYLIKTRGQQVTLSCSPISGHRSVSWYQQTPGQGLQFLFEYFSETQRNKGNFPGRFSGRQFSNSRSEMNVSTLELGDSALYLCASSFRGAPNNEQFFGPGTRLTVL.

This chain connects TRBV12-3 or TRBV12-4 to TRBJ1-4; D remains unclear. V lost 2 bases to trimming and J lost 7 bases, with 8 bases between them. The CDR3 loop spans 13 amino acids. The DNA for the CDR3 is TGTGCCAGCAGTTTATCGGGGAGTGAAAAACTGTTTTTT. It is translated as CASSLSGSEKLFF.

This clonotype was seen more than once but under ten times. This chain links TRBV28 with TRBJ2-7; possibly TRBD1 or TRBD2 for D (5 bases each). This CDR3 is built from 14 residues. Trimming removed 2 bases at V and 5 bases at J, with 13 bases between. CDR1 MDHEN and CDR2 SYDVKM come from the germline V gene. The CDR3 DNA is TGTGCCAGCAGTTTAGGGCAGGGACGCAACGAGCAGTACGTC. Amino acid sequence: CASSLGQGRNEQYV.

The rearrangement links TRBV6-4 to TRBJ2-5; D unresolved. CDR1 and CDR2 (germline): MRHNA, SNTAGT. Between the trimmed V and J ends, which lost 2 bases and 1 base, there was a span of 5 bases. The CDR3 sequence is 13 residues long. The CDR3 loop is CASSDNSQETQYF. The DNA for the CDR3 is TGTGCCAGCAGTGACAACAGCCAAGAGACCCAGTACTTC.

This clonotype was seen only a few times. This chain connects TRBV28 to TRBJ1-3; TRBD1 matches 9 bases. The V segment lost 6 bases and the J segment 7 bases; nucleotides outside the gene matches: 7. Looked up from germline, CDR1 is MDHEN and CDR2 is SYDVKM. CDR3 length equals 14 residues. The CDR3 loop is CASSQGQGRNTIYF. The CDR3 coding sequence is TGTGCCAGCAGCCAAGGACAGGGGAGGAACACCATATATTTT.

In this sample, this clonotype turned up many times. The V gene is TRBV20-1, the J gene TRBJ2-7; D tentatively fits TRBD1 or TRBD2 (6 bases each). CDR3 length: 14 residues. Germline V gene sequence: CDR1 DFQATT, CDR2 SNEGSKA (reference sequence). Deletions cut 0 bases from V and 2 bases from J, with 11 bases between. CDR3 nucleotides: TGCAGTGCTAGAGATGGGGGGCTAACCTACGAGCAGTACTTC. It specifies CSARDGGLTYEQYF.

This clonotype was recorded at least ten times. CDR3: CATSRDSQDPEAFF. The CDR3 DNA reads as TGTGCCACCAGCAGAGATAGTCAGGACCCTGAAGCTTTCTTT. V gene TRBV15 combines with J gene TRBJ1-1; D gene unclear. Trimming removed 0 bases at V and 6 bases at J, with 11 bases between. The CDR3 runs 14 residues. The germline V gene has CDR1 LNHNV and CDR2 YYDKDF (reference sequence).

The gene calls are TRBV12-3 or TRBV12-4 and TRBJ2-7; 8 bases align to TRBD1. The CDR3 is 14 amino acids. Losses at the gene ends were 6 bases for V and 5 bases for J; bases not matched to a gene: 9. CDR3 sequence (DNA): TGTGCCAGCAGGGAGGCGGGACAGGTCCACGAGCAGTACTTC. Its translation: CASREAGQVHEQYF.

This clonotype was counted a few times. The chain recombines TRBV5-1 with TRBJ1-2; D is ambiguous. The CDR3 extends over 13 amino acids. The ends were cut back, 4 bases at V and 4 bases at J, with 11 bases in the middle. Germline CDR1 reads SGHRS; CDR2 reads YFSETQ. The CDR3: CASSTESSYGYTF. The CDR3 region has the DNA TGCGCCAGCAGCACGGAGTCGTCCTATGGCTACACCTTC.

This clonotype was observed many times. This chain links TRBV5-1 with TRBJ1-1; no reliable D call. Trimming cost V 4 bases and J 0 bases, with 16 bases left between them. The CDR3 contains 16 residues. From germline, CDR1 is SGHRS and CDR2 YFSETQ. CDR3 in amino acids: CASSNRSWAVNTEAFF. CDR3 nucleotides: TGCGCCAGCAGCAATCGTAGTTGGGCGGTGAACACTGAAGCTTTCTTT.

V and J are TRBV25-1 and TRBJ1-2; D unclear. This CDR3 has 13 residues. With 4 bases removed from V and 0 bases from J, the gap between germline ends came to 6 bases. Looked up from germline, CDR1 is MGHDK and CDR2 is SYGVNS. The CDR3 protein is CASSGHSNYGYTF. In DNA form, the CDR3 reads TGTGCCAGCAGTGGACACTCTAACTATGGCTACACCTTC.

This clonotype showed up many times. The chain is built from TRBV5-1 and TRBJ1-1; 7 bases fit TRBD1. Germline V gene lookup returns CDR1 SGHRS and CDR2 YFSETQ. After removal of 0 bases from V and 1 base from J, the junction contained 6 bases not matched to a gene. This CDR3 spans 16 amino acids. DNA of the CDR3: TGCGCCAGCAGCTTGGCTTACAGGGGACGGAACACTGAAGCTTTCTTT. Translating it yields CASSLAYRGRNTEAFF.

There are many counts of this clonotype. The rearrangement joins TRBV5-1 to TRBJ1-6; 7 nucleotides align to TRBD1. The CDR3 is made up of 16 amino acids. The J segment lost 5 bases and the V segment lost 7 bases, leaving 12 bases of the junction unmatched. Germline V gives CDR1 SGHRS, CDR2 YFSETQ. CDR3 DNA: TGCGCCAGCCGAACCGGGACAGCCTCAAATAATTCACCCCTCCACTTT. This gives the protein CASRTGTASNNSPLHF.

This clonotype has a count of ten or more. The chain is built from TRBV7-6 and TRBJ2-2; D gene unclear. The CDR3 consists of 13 residues. The V end lost 1 base, the J end lost 6 bases, and 6 bases lay between the germline ends. The germline CDR1 and CDR2 sequences are SGHVS and FNYEAQ. CDR3 DNA: TGTGCCAGCAGCTTAGGGTTTTCCGGGGAGCTGTTTTTT. Its protein is CASSLGFSGELFF.